Below, 9 T cell receptor beta chains from the same sample are listed, as sequenced in a study of blood T cell repertoires in COVID-19. TCRdb keeps only in-frame clones here, not all; method: immunoSEQ multiplex PCR. This table has 400,000 to 550,000 clones, about 89% appearing once. Specimen: peripheral blood. These receptor sequences come from a woman between 25 and 40 years old with acute or convalescent COVID-19.

The chain combines TRBV6-1 with TRBJ2-7, with no clear D. The V gene's germline CDR1 is MNHNS and CDR2 SASEGT. The ends were cut back, 2 bases at V and 2 bases at J, with 10 bases in the middle. This CDR3 contains 14 residues. This CDR3 reads CASSELTVTYEQYF. DNA of the CDR3: TGTGCCAGCAGTGAACTAACAGTGACCTACGAGCAGTACTTC.

The chain is built from TRBV27 and TRBJ1-5, with a weak D call TRBD1 (5 bases). Trimming left V 4 bases short and J 0 bases short, with 13 bases between. The CDR3 is made up of 16 amino acids. Germline loops: CDR1 MNHEY, CDR2 SMNVEV (reference sequence). The CDR3 here is CASSSRQTDSNQPQHF. DNA of the CDR3: TGTGCCAGCAGTTCGCGACAGACAGATAGCAATCAGCCCCAGCATTTT.

The chain joins TRBV19 to TRBJ1-2; the match to TRBD1 covers 10 bases. V lost 2 bases and J lost 4; bases outside the gene matches: 4. The CDR3 extends over 15 amino acids. From germline, CDR1 is LNHDA and CDR2 SQIVND (reference sequence). The CDR3, as DNA: TGTGCCAGTAGTATAAGACAGGGGGCCCTCTATGGCTACACCTTC. Translating gives CASSIRQGALYGYTF.

The chain links TRBV5-1 to TRBJ1-1; a possible D gene is TRBD1 (6 bases). The V end was cut by 0 bases, the J end by 4 bases, with 16 bases between. This CDR3 spans 16 amino acids. Per the germline V gene, CDR1 is SGHRS and CDR2 is YFSETQ. The CDR3 bases are TGCGCCAGCAGCTTGGTGAGTGCCAGGGGCGGCACTGAAGCTTTCTTT. Translation: CASSLVSARGGTEAFF.

The chain links TRBV2 to TRBJ2-1; D possibly corresponds to TRBD2 (5 bases). Trimming left V 8 bases short and J 0 bases short, with 14 bases between. The CDR3 has 15 residues. Looked up from germline, CDR1 is SNHLY and CDR2 is FYNNEI. As DNA, the CDR3 is TGTGCCAGCTCTGAAGCGGCAAGCTCCTACAATGAGCAGTTCTTC. Encoded protein: CASSEAASSYNEQFF.

The sample holds one count of this clone. The chain combines TRBV11-2 with TRBJ2-2; D is possibly TRBD1 (5 bases). The ends were cut back, 5 bases at V and 4 bases at J, with 11 bases in the middle. This CDR3 has 14 amino acids. The germline V gene encodes CDR1 SGHAT and CDR2 FQNNGV. The CDR3 DNA follows: TGTGCCAGCAGCCTCAGCAGGGTCACCGGGGAGCTGTTTTTT. This translates into CASSLSRVTGELFF.

V and J are TRBV5-1 and TRBJ1-6; weak D call: TRBD1 (5 bases). Trimming removed 4 bases at V and 10 bases at J, with 15 bases between. The germline V gene encodes CDR1 SGHRS and CDR2 YFSETQ. The CDR3 runs to 14 residues. The DNA for the CDR3 is TGCGCCAGCAGCCTATTAGGGACTTCCTCACCCCTCCACTTT. Translation gives CASSLLGTSSPLHF.

This sequence joins TRBV6-5 and TRBJ2-3, with 10 bases that match TRBD1. With V trimmed by 6 bases and J by 2 bases, 5 bases remained unmatched. CDR1 MNHEY and CDR2 SVGAGI come from the germline V gene. This CDR3 spans 15 amino acids. CDR3 in amino acids: CASSSGTGDTDTQYF. The CDR3 nucleotides are TGTGCCAGCAGCTCCGGGACAGGGGACACAGATACGCAGTATTTT.

The rearrangement joins TRBV2 to TRBJ1-2; D is unclear. Trimming left V 6 bases short and J 3 bases short, with 11 bases between. The CDR3 has 13 residues. The germline V gene has CDR1 SNHLY and CDR2 FYNNEI. In DNA form, the CDR3 reads TGTGCCAGCAGCGCCCGACGGGACTATGGCTACACCTTC. It codes for CASSARRDYGYTF.